Below are 5 T cell receptor beta chains sequenced from a single sample in a study of low-dose radiotherapy and immunotherapy resistance in tumors. TRAV- and TRBV-specific primers, spanning alpha and beta chains, primed first-strand cDNA. Using a constant-region primer together with a V-primer adapter, TCRs were subjected to around 20 PCR cycles of amplification. TCRdb itself ran the reads through MiXCR, one entry per CDR3 protein. The sample shows 7,500 to 9,000 distinct CDR3 sequences, around 63% of them seen only once. The receptors here all came from a human donor with advanced metastatic prostate, ovarian, gallbladder or colorectal cancer (not recorded which). This table probably holds off-target reads from a library built for another chain.

The rearrangement joins TRBV7-3 to TRBJ2-2; maybe TRBD1 (5 bases). Per the germline V gene, CDR1 is SGHTA and CDR2 is FQGTGA. Trimming stripped 2 bases from V and 2 bases from J, with 9 bases between. This CDR3 is built from 15 residues. The CDR3 DNA follows: TGTGCCAGCAGCTTAGGAGACAGTAACACCGGGGAGCTGTTTTTT. Its protein product is CASSLGDSNTGELFF. The whole variable domain, filled in from reference TRBV7-3 and TRBJ2-2, reads GAGVSQTPSNKVTEKGKYVELRCDPISGHTALYWYRQSLGQGPEFLIYFQGTGAADDSGLPNDRFFAVRPEGSVSTLKIQRTERGDSAVYLCASSLGDSNTGELFFGEGSRLTVL.

V and J are TRBV5-1 and TRBJ2-3; 11 positions agree with TRBD2. CDR3 length: 17 amino acids. J was trimmed by 0 bases and V by 3 bases; bases with no gene match: 6. CDR1 and CDR2 (germline): SGHRS, YFSETQ. The CDR3 region has the DNA TGCGCCAGCAGCTCGCCTAGCGGGGGGAAGAGCACAGATACGCAGTATTTT. Translating gives CASSSPSGGKSTDTQYF.

This chain links TRBV3-1 with TRBJ1-1; D is ambiguous. The ends were cut back, 5 bases at V and 1 base at J, with 8 bases in the middle. The CDR3 runs to 13 residues. Looked up from germline, CDR1 is LGHDT and CDR2 is YNNKEL (reference sequence). This CDR3 reads CASSAGGNTEAFF. In DNA, the CDR3 is TGTGCCAGCAGCGCCGGCGGGAACACTGAAGCTTTCTTT.

The chain is built from TRBV11-2 and TRBJ2-7; no firm D call. This CDR3 spans 12 amino acids. Germline lookup yields CDR1 SGHAT and CDR2 FQNNGV. The V gene lost 2 bases and the J gene lost 7 bases, with 9 bases spanning the gap. For the CDR3, the DNA is TGTGCCAGCAGCTTAAAAGGTGTGGAGCAGTACTTC. It specifies CASSLKGVEQYF.

The chain recombines TRBV4-1 with TRBJ2-7, with a possible D match to TRBD2 (5 bases). The V end lost 8 bases, the J end lost 7 bases, and 18 bases lay between the germline ends. The CDR3 loop spans 13 amino acids. Germline CDR1 is MGHRA and CDR2 is YSYEKL. In DNA form, the CDR3 reads TGCGCCAGCCGCCGCGAGGGCAGCGAGGAGCAGTACTTC. Translated, it gives CASRREGSEEQYF.